This T cell receptor (beta chain) was obtained from a study of shared clonotypes between healthy human individuals. Study findings and constraints: Only a few donors were included, so the genetic and exposure-history diversity represented was limited. In contrast to clonotypes shared by all four donors, non-shared clonotypes had lower generation probabilities.

Here immunoSEQ multiplex PCR was the method, and the copy in TCRdb shows in-frame clones only, minus some. Of some 350,000 clones in the sample, over 65% are singletons; the top ten hold about 9.3%. As concerns this clone: As yet, its antigen is unknown.

The V and J ends lost 4 bases and 8 bases respectively, with 10 bases between them. This CDR3 is 11 amino acids long. The germline gives CDR1 SGHKS, CDR2 YYEKEE (reference sequence). The origin of this receptor is a man younger than 45 in good health. Material for sequencing was memory CD4+ T cells sorted from blood. Stated subset: CD45RA-negative fraction. This rearrangement joins TRBV5-5 to TRBJ2-7, with D uncertain. The CDR3 region is CASSQYPQQYF. CDR3 nucleotides: TGTGCCAGCAGCCAGTACCCGCAGCAGTACTTC. Combining the CDR3 with reference TRBV5-5 and TRBJ2-7 gives the whole variable domain DAGVTQSPTHLIKTRGQQVTLRCSPISGHKSVSWYQQVLGQGPQFIFQYYEKEERGRGNFPDRFSARQFPNYSSELNVNALLLGDSALYLCASSQYPQQYFGPGTRLTVT.